This T cell receptor (beta chain) was sequenced in a study of shared clonotypes between healthy human individuals. The CDR3 is made up of 16 amino acids. The V gene end was trimmed by 0 bases and the J gene end by 4 bases; junction bases not matched to a gene: 6. CDR1 is SGDLS and CDR2 is YYNGEE in the germline V gene. Assay: immunoSEQ multiplex PCR; the TCRdb copy retains only in-frame clones and omits some. Among 950,000 to 1,100,000 clones listed, around four fifths were seen once. The origin of this receptor is a man aged 18 to 29 in good health. The sequencing input was memory CD4+ T cells sorted from blood. Subset specified: CD45RA-negative fraction. This chain joins TRBV9 and TRBJ2-3; 9 bases line up with TRBD2. In DNA, the CDR3 is TGTGCCAGCAGCGTAGACCATAGCGGGAGCGCAGATACGCAGTATTTT. Residues: CASSVDHSGSADTQYF.